One sample yielded the 10 T cell receptor beta chains listed below, sequenced in a study of shared clonotypes between healthy human individuals. Libraries were prepared by immunoSEQ multiplex PCR; TCRdb keeps only in-frame clonotypes and omits some of them. The table records 2 million to 2.5 million clones, 85% to 95% of them present only once. The sample comprised naive CD4+ T cells from PBMCs. Subset specified: CD45RA+ positively selected. The receptors were sampled from a man between 18 and 29 years old in good health. Some clones in this sample may be carry-over from other donors' samples.

This clone was seen only once. This sequence joins TRBV28 and TRBJ2-7; 7 bases line up with TRBD1. From germline, CDR1 is MDHEN and CDR2 SYDVKM. Trimming cost V 6 bases and J 9 bases; bases outside gene matches: 11. The CDR3 runs to 13 residues. CDR3 nucleotide sequence: TGTGCCAGCAGCCCGACGACAGGGCCTAGGCAGTACTTC. Protein: CASSPTTGPRQYF.

The rearrangement joins TRBV5-1 to TRBJ1-5; 8 nucleotides match TRBD1. V gave up 0 bases and J gave up 3 bases; unmatched junction bases: 2. The V gene's germline CDR1 is SGHRS and CDR2 YFSETQ. The CDR3 extends over 15 amino acids. CDR3 DNA sequence: TGCGCCAGCAGCTTGGGGACAGGGAACAATCAGCCCCAGCATTTT. Its translation: CASSLGTGNNQPQHF. Supplemented by reference TRBV5-1 and TRBJ1-5, the full variable domain reads KAGVTQTPRYLIKTRGQQVTLSCSPISGHRSVSWYQQTPGQGLQFLFEYFSETQRNKGNFPGRFSGRQFSNSRSEMNVSTLELGDSALYLCASSLGTGNNQPQHFGDGTRLSIL.

The chain uses TRBV5-1 and TRBJ2-7; D call uncertain. V was cut by 6 bases and J by 0 bases, with 10 bases left in between. The CDR3 spans 13 residues. Germline CDR1 reads SGHRS; CDR2 reads YFSETQ. The CDR3 DNA reads TGCGCCAGCAAGGACCCCTCCTCCTACGAGCAGTACTTC. It is translated as CASKDPSSYEQYF.

The chain links TRBV6-5 to TRBJ1-2; a weak D match, TRBD1 (6 bases). CDR1 is MNHEY, CDR2 SVGAGI, per germline. The CDR3 runs to 12 residues. Between the trimmed V and J ends, which lost 2 bases and 10 bases, there was a span of 11 bases. Here the CDR3 DNA reads TGTGCCAGCAGTTACGGGGGCAGATACTACACCTTC. Its protein product is CASSYGGRYYTF.

V usage is TRBV5-1 and J usage is TRBJ1-2, with a weak D call TRBD1 (5 bases). The CDR3 has 15 residues. CDR1 SGHRS and CDR2 YFSETQ come from the germline V gene. The ends were cut back, 1 base at V and 2 bases at J, with 12 bases in the middle. The CDR3 spells CASSLKGEGNYGYTF. The CDR3 DNA reads TGCGCCAGCAGCTTGAAAGGGGAAGGAAACTATGGCTACACCTTC. Complete variable domain (other parts from reference TRBV5-1 and TRBJ1-2): KAGVTQTPRYLIKTRGQQVTLSCSPISGHRSVSWYQQTPGQGLQFLFEYFSETQRNKGNFPGRFSGRQFSNSRSEMNVSTLELGDSALYLCASSLKGEGNYGYTFGSGTRLTVV.

This chain links TRBV4-2 with TRBJ2-2; D may be TRBD1 (5 bases). This CDR3 is built from 14 residues. Trimming pared 6 bases from V and 5 bases from J, leaving 13 bases between. The germline V gene has CDR1 LGHNA and CDR2 YNFKEQ. CDR3 nucleotide sequence: TGTGCCAGCAGTGGAGACAGCCTTACCGGGGAGCTGTTTTTT. This translates into CASSGDSLTGELFF.

The chain links TRBV25-1 to TRBJ2-7, with D perhaps TRBD1 (6 bases). The CDR3 sequence is 14 residues long. Germline CDR1 MGHDK, CDR2 SYGVNS. The V gene lost 8 bases and the J gene lost 6 bases, with 20 bases spanning the gap. The CDR3 sequence is CASGIGQSRGEQYF. The CDR3 nucleotides read TGTGCCAGCGGAATCGGACAGTCCCGGGGCGAGCAGTACTTC.

This rearrangement joins TRBV10-3 to TRBJ2-1; TRBD1 aligns across 12 bases. CDR3 length equals 16 residues. Germline V gene sequence: CDR1 ENHRY, CDR2 SYGVKD. Trimming at V came to 3 bases and at J to 7 bases, leaving 7 bases not matched to a gene. CDR3 sequence: CAISEGDRGQGNEQFF. CDR3 bases: TGTGCCATCAGTGAAGGGGACAGGGGGCAGGGGAATGAGCAGTTCTTC.

The genes are TRBV5-1 and TRBJ2-5; TRBD2 matches 8 bases. J lost 5 bases, V lost 0 bases, and 9 bases had no gene match. CDR1 and CDR2 (germline): SGHRS, YFSETQ. CDR3 length: 16 amino acids. The CDR3 nucleotides read TGCGCCAGCAGCTTGGGGGCCTCTAGCGGGTCCGAGACCCAGTACTTC. Amino acids: CASSLGASSGSETQYF.

This chain joins TRBV5-8 and TRBJ2-7; 10 bases agree with TRBD1. The trim removed 0 bases at V and 0 bases at J, leaving 0 bases unmatched. This CDR3 comprises 15 residues. Germline CDR1 SGHTS, CDR2 YDEGEE. CDR3: CASSLGDRGSYEQYF. The CDR3 coding sequence is TGTGCCAGCAGCTTGGGGGACAGGGGCTCCTACGAGCAGTACTTC.